This is a list of T cell receptor beta chains from one sample in a study of T cells in Graves' hyperthyroidism and ophthalmopathy. TCRdb passed the multiplex PCR reads through MiXCR, listing each CDR3 protein once. The data hold under 500,000 distinct CDR3 sequences, with about 14% observed a single time. The sequenced sample consisted of blood. These receptors were taken from a man between 45 and 60 years old with Graves' ophthalmopathy. Both conserved end residues are part of each CDR3. A D gene is named only where the DNA matches it firmly. Clone size is stated in some rows and not others, as once, few, many or a class when expanded.

cdr3_nt cdr3_aa v_call d_call clone_size j_call
TGTGCCAGTAGTACACAGGGAAACAATGAGCAGTTCTTC CASSTQGNNEQFF TRBV19 . . TRBJ2-1
TGTGCCAGCAGCTTAGAGGGGACTAGCGGCCCCCAGTACTTC CASSLEGTSGPQYF TRBV7-9 TRBD2 few TRBJ2-5
TGTGCCAGTAGTATGACTGGTAGCGGCAAAGGGACCCAGTACTTC CASSMTGSGKGTQYF TRBV19 . . TRBJ2-5
TGTGCCCACACTAGCGGGATCCTAAATGAGCAGTTCTTC CAHTSGILNEQFF TRBV6-2/TRBV6-3 TRBD2 . TRBJ2-1
TGTGCCAGCAGCCAAGTGCCTAGCGGGGGATCTAGCACAGATACGCAGTATTTT CASSQVPSGGSSTDTQYF TRBV3-1 TRBD2 many TRBJ2-3
TGTGCCACCAGTGATCCGGGACCGACCGGGGAGCTGTTTTTT CATSDPGPTGELFF TRBV24-1 . few TRBJ2-2
TGTGCCAGCAGCCCATCAGGCAGGGTTGGAATGAACACTGAAGCTTTCTTT CASSPSGRVGMNTEAFF TRBV3-1 . many TRBJ1-1
TGTGCCAGCAAATCCCAGAACACCGGGGAGCTGTTTTTT CASKSQNTGELFF TRBV2 . . TRBJ2-2
TGTGCCAGCAGCTGGGAAGGGCCTGTCGATGAGCAGTTCTTC CASSWEGPVDEQFF TRBV11-1 . many TRBJ2-1
TGTGCCAGCAGTGAAAGTGAGTCGTCAAACCTCCCGTTCTTC CASSESESSNLPFF TRBV6-4 . . TRBJ2-1
TGCAGTGCTAGAGATGAGCAGGGGCTAGCGGGAGACGAGCAGTACTTC CSARDEQGLAGDEQYF TRBV20-1 TRBD2 . TRBJ2-7
TGTGCCTGGAGTGTGGCTAGCGGCAATGAGCAGTTCTTC CAWSVASGNEQFF TRBV30 TRBD2 many TRBJ2-1
TGTGCCAGCAGGAAACTAGCGGCGGGCCAAGAGACCCAGTACTTC CASRKLAAGQETQYF TRBV2 TRBD2 many TRBJ2-5
TGCAGTGCTAGAATGCCTAGCGGGAGGGCTACGCAGTATTTT CSARMPSGRATQYF TRBV20-1 TRBD2 . TRBJ2-3
TGTGCCAGCTCCCCGGGACTAGATACTACGAGGCAGTACTTC CASSPGLDTTRQYF TRBV2 TRBD2 many TRBJ2-7